This record looks at one T cell receptor beta chain sequence and its context. This specimen comes from a study of cytomegalovirus exposure and HLA in healthy donors. Use of 60 Vbeta and 13 Jbeta primers characterized the PCR. The protocol was immunoSEQ multiplex PCR, while the TCRdb copy is restricted to in-frame clones and leaves out a portion. The sample yields over 100,000 clones, of which the top ten take up more than 1.5%. The CDR3 contains 14 residues. Trimming cost V 10 bases and J 5 bases; bases outside gene matches: 8. Germline lookup yields CDR1 MDHEN and CDR2 SYDVKM. Sequencing used PBMCs. The clonotype originates from a woman in her thirties or forties in good health and CMV-seropositive. The gene calls are TRBV28 and TRBJ2-3; 11 bases line up with TRBD1. CDR3 sequence: CAIEDRGQEDTQYF. CDR3 coding DNA: TGTGCCATCGAGGACAGGGGGCAGGAAGATACGCAGTATTTT. Full variable domain (outside the CDR3, taken from reference TRBV28 and TRBJ2-3): DVKVTQSSRYLVKRTGEKVFLECVQDMDHENMFWYRQDPGLGLRLIYFSYDVKMKEKGDIPEGYSVSREKKERFSLILESASTNQTSMYLCAIEDRGQEDTQYFGPGTRLTVL.